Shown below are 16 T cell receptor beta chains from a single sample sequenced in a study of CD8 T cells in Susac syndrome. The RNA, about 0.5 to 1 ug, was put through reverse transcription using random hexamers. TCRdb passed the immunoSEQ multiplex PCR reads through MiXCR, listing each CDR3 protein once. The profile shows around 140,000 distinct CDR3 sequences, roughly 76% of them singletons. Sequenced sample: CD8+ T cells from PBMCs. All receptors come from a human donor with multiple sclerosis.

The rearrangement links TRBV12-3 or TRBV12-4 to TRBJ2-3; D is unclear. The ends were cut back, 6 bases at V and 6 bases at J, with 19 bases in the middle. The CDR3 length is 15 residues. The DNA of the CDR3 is TGTGCCAGCAGCTTACCCCAGGACGCCCGCGATACGCAGTATTTT. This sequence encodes CASSLPQDARDTQYF.

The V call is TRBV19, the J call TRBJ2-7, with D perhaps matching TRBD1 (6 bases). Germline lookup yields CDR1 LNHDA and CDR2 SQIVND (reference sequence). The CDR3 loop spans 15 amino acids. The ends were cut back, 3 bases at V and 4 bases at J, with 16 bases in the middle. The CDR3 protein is CASSIHREKGYEQYF. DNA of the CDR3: TGTGCCAGTAGTATCCACAGGGAAAAAGGATACGAGCAGTACTTC.

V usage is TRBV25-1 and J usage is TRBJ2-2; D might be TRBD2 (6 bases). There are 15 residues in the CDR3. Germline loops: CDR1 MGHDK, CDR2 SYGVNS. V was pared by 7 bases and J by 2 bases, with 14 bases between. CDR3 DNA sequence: TGTGCCAGCACCCCTTGGGAGGTCAACACCGGGGAGCTGTTTTTT. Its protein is CASTPWEVNTGELFF.

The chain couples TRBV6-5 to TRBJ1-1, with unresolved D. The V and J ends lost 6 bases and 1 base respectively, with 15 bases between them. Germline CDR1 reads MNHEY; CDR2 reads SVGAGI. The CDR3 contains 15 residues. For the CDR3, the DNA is TGTGCCAGCAGCTTTAGAATTGGGAGGAACACTGAAGCTTTCTTT. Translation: CASSFRIGRNTEAFF.

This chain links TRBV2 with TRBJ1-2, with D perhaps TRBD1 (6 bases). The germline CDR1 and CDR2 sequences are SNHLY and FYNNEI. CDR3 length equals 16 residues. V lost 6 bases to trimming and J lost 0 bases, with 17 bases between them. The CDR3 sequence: CASSSPGTQTNYGYTF. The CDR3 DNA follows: TGTGCCAGCAGCAGTCCCGGGACACAGACTAACTATGGCTACACCTTC.

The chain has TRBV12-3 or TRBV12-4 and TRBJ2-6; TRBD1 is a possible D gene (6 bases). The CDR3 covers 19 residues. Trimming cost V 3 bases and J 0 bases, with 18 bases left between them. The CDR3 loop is CASSFPRTALPSGANVLTF. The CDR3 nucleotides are TGTGCCAGCAGTTTTCCTAGGACAGCCCTACCCTCTGGGGCCAACGTCCTGACTTTC.

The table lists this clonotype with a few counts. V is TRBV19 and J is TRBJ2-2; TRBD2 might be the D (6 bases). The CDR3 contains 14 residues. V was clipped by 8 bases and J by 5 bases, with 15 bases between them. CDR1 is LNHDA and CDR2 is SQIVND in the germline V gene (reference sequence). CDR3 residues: CASGVGGVTGELFF. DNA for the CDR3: TGTGCCAGTGGGGTCGGGGGAGTGACCGGGGAGCTGTTTTTT.

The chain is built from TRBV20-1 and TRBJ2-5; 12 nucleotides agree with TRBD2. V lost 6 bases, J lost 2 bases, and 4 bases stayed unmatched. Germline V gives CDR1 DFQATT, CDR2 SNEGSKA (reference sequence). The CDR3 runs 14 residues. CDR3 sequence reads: CSATSGRYQETQYF. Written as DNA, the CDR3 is TGCAGTGCGACTAGCGGGAGATATCAAGAGACCCAGTACTTC.

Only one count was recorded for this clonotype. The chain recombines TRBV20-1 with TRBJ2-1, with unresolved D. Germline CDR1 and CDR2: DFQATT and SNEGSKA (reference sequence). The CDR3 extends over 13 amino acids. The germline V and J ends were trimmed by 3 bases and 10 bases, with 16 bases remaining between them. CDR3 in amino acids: CSASVIDVGEQFF. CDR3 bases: TGCAGTGCTAGTGTGATAGATGTGGGGGAGCAGTTCTTC.

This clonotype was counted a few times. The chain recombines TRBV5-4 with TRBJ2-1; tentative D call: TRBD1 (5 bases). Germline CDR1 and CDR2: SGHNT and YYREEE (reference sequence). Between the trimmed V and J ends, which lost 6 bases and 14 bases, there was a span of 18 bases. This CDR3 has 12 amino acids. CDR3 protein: CASTQIGLGEFF. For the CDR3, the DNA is TGTGCCAGCACCCAGATCGGTTTAGGGGAGTTCTTC.

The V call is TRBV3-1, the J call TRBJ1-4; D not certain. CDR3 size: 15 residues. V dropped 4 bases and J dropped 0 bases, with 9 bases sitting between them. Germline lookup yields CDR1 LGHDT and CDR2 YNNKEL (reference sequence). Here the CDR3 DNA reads TGTGCCAGCAGCCCCCCCACAACAACTAATGAAAAACTGTTTTTT. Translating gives CASSPPTTTNEKLFF.

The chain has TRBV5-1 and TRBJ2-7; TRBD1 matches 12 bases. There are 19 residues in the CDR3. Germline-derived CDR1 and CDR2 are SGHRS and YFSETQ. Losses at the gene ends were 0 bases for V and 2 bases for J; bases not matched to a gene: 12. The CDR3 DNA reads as TGCGCCAGCAGCTTGGCCCCGGGACAGGGGGCCTCGTGGCCCTACGAGCAGTACTTC. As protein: CASSLAPGQGASWPYEQYF.

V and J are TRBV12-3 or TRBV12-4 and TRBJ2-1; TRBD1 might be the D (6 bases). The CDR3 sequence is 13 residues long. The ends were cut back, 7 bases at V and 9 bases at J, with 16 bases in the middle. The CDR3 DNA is TGTGCCAGCATACAGGGTATACCTTTTGAGCAGTTCTTC. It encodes CASIQGIPFEQFF.

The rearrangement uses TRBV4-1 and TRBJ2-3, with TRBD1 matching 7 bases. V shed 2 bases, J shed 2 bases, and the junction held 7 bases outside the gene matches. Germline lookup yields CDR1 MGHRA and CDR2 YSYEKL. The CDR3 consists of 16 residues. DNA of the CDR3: TGCGCCAGCAGCCAAATGGGACAGAGCGACACAGATACGCAGTATTTT. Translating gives CASSQMGQSDTDTQYF.

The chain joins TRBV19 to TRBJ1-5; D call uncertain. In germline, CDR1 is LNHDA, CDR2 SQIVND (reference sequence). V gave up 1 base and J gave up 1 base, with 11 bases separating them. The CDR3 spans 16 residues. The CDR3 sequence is CASSIGGGRSNQPQHF. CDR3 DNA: TGTGCCAGTAGTATAGGGGGTGGAAGAAGCAATCAGCCCCAGCATTTT.

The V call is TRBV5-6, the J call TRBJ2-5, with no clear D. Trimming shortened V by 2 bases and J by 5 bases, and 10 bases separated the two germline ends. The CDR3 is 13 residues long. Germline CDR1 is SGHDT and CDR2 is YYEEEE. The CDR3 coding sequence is TGTGCCAGCAGCTTTACCCAGCAGGAGACCCAGTACTTC. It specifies CASSFTQQETQYF.